Below are 30 T cell receptor beta chains sequenced from a single sample in a study of T cells expressing NK-cell markers. After re-calling the 5' RACE reads, TCRdb lists one entry per CDR3 protein, DNA absent. The sample table includes about 260,000 distinct CDR3 sequences. Sequenced sample: blood T cells: a sorted CD56 or NKG2C T cell subset, CD4+ or CD8+ T cells, or bulk PBMC T cells (not recorded which). These receptors were collected from a man aged 18 to 30 in good health.

The gene calls are TRBV20-1 and TRBJ2-7. This CDR3 spans 11 amino acids. Germline V gene lookup returns CDR1 DFQATT and CDR2 SNEGSKA (reference sequence). CDR3 protein: CSAYGDSVQYF.

Here the CDR3 reads CSAQDSFRGYTF. The chain employs TRBV20-1 and TRBJ1-2; as DNA is missing, the TRBD1 call by TCRdb cannot be tested. Germline V gives CDR1 DFQATT, CDR2 SNEGSKA (reference sequence). The CDR3 length is 12 residues.

The chain combines TRBV29-1 with TRBJ2-3; without DNA, the TCRdb call of TRBD1 cannot be checked. CDR1 and CDR2 from the germline V gene are SQVTM and ANQGSEA. CDR3 length: 15 residues. The CDR3: CSTWGSSRESNTQYF.

The V and J genes are TRBV5-1 and TRBJ1-4. CDR1 and CDR2 from the germline V gene are SGHRS and YFSETQ. The CDR3 loop spans 15 amino acids. The CDR3 protein is CASSLGTQSNEKLFF.

V gene TRBV12-3 or TRBV12-4 combines with J gene TRBJ2-6; TCRdb reports TRBD2, a call that lacks DNA to check it against. There are 17 residues in the CDR3. The CDR3 loop is CASRGSSGGSGANVLTF.

The V call is TRBV12-3 or TRBV12-4, the J call TRBJ1-2; the TRBD1 assignment by TCRdb is unverifiable without DNA. This CDR3 contains 13 residues. Here the CDR3 reads CASSLVAGNGYTF.

V is TRBV29-1 and J is TRBJ2-1; TCRdb lists TRBD2, though no DNA is available to test this call. This CDR3 region has 14 residues. In germline, CDR1 is SQVTM, CDR2 ANQGSEA. The CDR3 here is CSVLPGLAGGEQFF.

The chain is built from TRBV12-3 or TRBV12-4 and TRBJ2-1; the TCRdb call, TRBD1, lacks DNA for checking. This CDR3 is built from 15 residues. The CDR3 here is CASSLGQGSQDEQFF.

The gene calls are TRBV9 and TRBJ2-1. The CDR3 sequence is 15 residues long. Germline V gene data show CDR1 as SGDLS and CDR2 as YYNGEE. The CDR3 spells CASSAGRLDYNEQFF.

The V and J genes are TRBV29-1 and TRBJ2-5; TCRdb lists TRBD2, though no DNA is available to test this call. Germline V gene data show CDR1 as SQVTM and CDR2 as ANQGSEA. CDR3 length: 15 amino acids. CDR3 amino acids: CSVALLAGGGETQYF.

J is TRBJ2-3 and V is TRBV20-1; the D call from TCRdb, TRBD2, cannot be confirmed without DNA. This CDR3 has 19 residues. Germline-derived CDR1 and CDR2 are DFQATT and SNEGSKA (reference sequence). The CDR3 reads CSAIEGPPVGWNITDTQYF.

V gene TRBV10-2 combines with J gene TRBJ2-3; the TCRdb call, TRBD1, lacks DNA for checking. Germline CDR1 WSHSY, CDR2 SAAADI. This CDR3 region has 17 residues. The CDR3 here is CASSQRRARDLTDTQYF.

The rearrangement uses TRBV4-3 and TRBJ2-7; TCRdb lists TRBD2, though no DNA is available to test this call. The CDR3 covers 15 residues. Germline CDR1 and CDR2: LGHNA and YSLEER. CDR3 in amino acids: CASSRVLAGSYEQYF.

The chain carries TRBV12-3 or TRBV12-4 and TRBJ2-1. This CDR3 is built from 14 residues. CDR3 protein: CASSLALWGNEQFF.

The chain has TRBV15 and TRBJ2-1; TCRdb proposes TRBD2, but this gene call is untestable without DNA. Germline V gives CDR1 LNHNV, CDR2 YYDKDF (reference sequence). The CDR3 runs 16 residues. This CDR3 reads CATSRDSSGRGDEQFF.

The rearrangement uses TRBV20-1 and TRBJ1-1; TCRdb's assignment of TRBD1 cannot be checked, as there is no DNA. Germline CDR1 and CDR2: DFQATT and SNEGSKA (reference sequence). The CDR3 extends over 13 amino acids. The CDR3 here is CSATLGGNTEAFF.

The rearrangement uses TRBV20-1 and TRBJ2-7. CDR3 length: 14 amino acids. CDR1 and CDR2 (germline): DFQATT, SNEGSKA (reference sequence). CDR3 sequence: CSAISVIRSYEQYF.

J is TRBJ1-6 and V is TRBV29-1; the D call of TRBD1 rests on TCRdb alone, since no DNA is present to check it. Germline-derived CDR1 and CDR2 are SQVTM and ANQGSEA. The CDR3 spans 15 residues. The CDR3 sequence is CSVADTGGSNSPLHF.

The rearrangement links TRBV27 to TRBJ2-5. Germline V lookup: CDR1 MNHEY, CDR2 SMNVEV (reference sequence). CDR3 length: 14 residues. The CDR3 is CASSLSVLEETQYF.

J is TRBJ2-5 and V is TRBV20-1; TCRdb selects TRBD2, and the lack of DNA leaves this call unchecked. The length of the CDR3 is 15 residues. CDR1 and CDR2 from the germline V gene are DFQATT and SNEGSKA (reference sequence). The CDR3 region is CSAGLGLAPGETQYF.

The rearrangement joins TRBV18 to TRBJ2-2; without DNA, the TCRdb call of TRBD2 cannot be checked. The CDR3 is made up of 17 amino acids. The germline V gene has CDR1 KGHSH and CDR2 LQKENI. The CDR3 loop is CASSTLAGGTEPGELFF.

The V gene is TRBV4-3, the J gene TRBJ2-1; TCRdb's assignment of TRBD1 cannot be checked, as there is no DNA. CDR3 length: 16 residues. Germline values: CDR1 LGHNA, CDR2 YSLEER. CDR3 amino acids: CASSQDGQRPHNEQFF.

The chain joins TRBV5-1 to TRBJ2-2; the TCRdb call, TRBD1, lacks DNA for checking. CDR3 length: 14 residues. CDR1 and CDR2 (germline): SGHRS, YFSETQ. This chain's CDR3 is CASSLAGEIGELFF.

The chain combines TRBV7-2 with TRBJ1-2; TCRdb's D gene call, TRBD1, goes unchecked for lack of DNA. The CDR3 is 12 residues long. Germline-derived CDR1 and CDR2 are SGHTA and FQGNSA. The CDR3 protein is CASSATGSGYTF.

The V gene is TRBV20-1, the J gene TRBJ1-2. There are 14 residues in the CDR3. Per germline, CDR1 DFQATT and CDR2 SNEGSKA (reference sequence). The CDR3 protein is CSARVRQGNYGYTF.

The chain is built from TRBV12-3 or TRBV12-4 and TRBJ1-6. CDR3 size: 14 residues. The CDR3: CASSFGGGNSPLHF.

This rearrangement joins TRBV29-1 to TRBJ2-3. Germline CDR1 reads SQVTM; CDR2 reads ANQGSEA. The CDR3 is 15 amino acids. The CDR3 reads CSVEGPVLNTDTQYF.

This CDR3 reads CASSFEADLRGEKLFF. This rearrangement joins TRBV12-3 or TRBV12-4 to TRBJ1-4. This CDR3 is built from 16 residues.

This chain uses TRBV12-3 or TRBV12-4 with TRBJ2-2. The CDR3 has 12 amino acids. The CDR3: CASSSLAGELFF.

The chain couples TRBV10-3 to TRBJ2-1; TCRdb proposes TRBD2, but this gene call is untestable without DNA. The CDR3 consists of 17 residues. The germline CDR1 and CDR2 sequences are ENHRY and SYGVKD. CDR3 residues: CAISDEFGGSSYNEQFF.